The T cell receptor beta chain under discussion was sequenced for a study of cytomegalovirus exposure and HLA in healthy donors. About the study: Early released data had roughly 81 million unique TCRs, all coming from HLA-typed donors.

Regarding the study as a whole: In a later analysis, compared with equally common non-associated chains, HLA-associated beta chains were more expanded.

J gave up 4 bases and V 2 bases, and 4 bases lay outside the gene matches. CDR1 is LNHDA, CDR2 SQIVND, per germline (reference sequence). This CDR3 is built from 15 residues. In the PCR, 60 Vbeta and 13 Jbeta primers were used. Data came from immunoSEQ multiplex PCR; TCRdb stores just in-frame clones and leaves some out. Of about 210,000 clones listed, 82% are singletons. As concerns this clone: Its antigen remains unknown.

The TCR was taken from a man in his forties or fifties in good health and CMV-seropositive. This rearrangement joins TRBV19 to TRBJ2-3; 9 bases line up with TRBD1. The source material was PBMCs. The CDR3 region is CASSIRQGGADTQYF. CDR3 nucleotide sequence: TGTGCCAGTAGTATAAGACAGGGGGGTGCAGATACGCAGTATTTT.